The 24 T cell receptor beta chains below all came from one sample that was sequenced in a study of T cell responses to AZD1222 COVID-19 vaccine. Only in-frame clones appear in the TCRdb table, and some are missing; sequencing was by immunoSEQ multiplex PCR. The sample has 170,000 or so clones; about nine tenths are singletons. Here the sequenced sample was peripheral blood, taken on day 0 of AZD1222 vaccination. The origin of the receptors is an adult in good health.

A remark on this clone: This same CDR3 is encoded by further DNA sequences in the sample. This chain joins TRBV18 and TRBJ2-5; the D gene is possibly TRBD1 (6 bases). The CDR3 is 13 residues long. Trimming removed 4 bases from V and 1 base from J, with 7 bases in between. Looked up from germline, CDR1 is KGHSH and CDR2 is LQKENI. The CDR3 sequence: CASSLQGQETQYF. The CDR3 DNA sequence: TGTGCCAGCTCACTACAGGGCCAAGAGACCCAGTACTTC.

This clone showed up just a few times. The chain carries TRBV19 and TRBJ2-7; D is possibly TRBD2 (6 bases). Germline V gives CDR1 LNHDA, CDR2 SQIVND (reference sequence). The CDR3 loop spans 15 amino acids. Trimming cost V 4 bases and J 0 bases, with 13 bases left between them. The CDR3 sequence is CASSRGLFSSYEQYF. The CDR3 region has the DNA TGTGCCAGTAGTAGGGGACTTTTTAGCTCCTACGAGCAGTACTTC.

Here the CDR3 reads CASSFGAGSYNEQFF. As DNA, the CDR3 is TGTGCCAGCAGCTTCGGCGCGGGGTCTTACAATGAGCAGTTCTTC. This chain joins TRBV11-2 and TRBJ2-1; TRBD2 is a possible D gene (6 bases). The CDR3 runs 15 residues. Germline V gene data show CDR1 as SGHAT and CDR2 as FQNNGV. V was shortened by 3 bases and J by 4 bases, with 13 bases between the two germline ends.

The chain employs TRBV5-1 and TRBJ2-5; 11 nucleotides match TRBD2. Germline V gene sequence: CDR1 SGHRS, CDR2 YFSETQ. Losses at the gene ends were 4 bases for V and 5 bases for J; bases not matched to a gene: 4. This CDR3 comprises 14 residues. The CDR3 DNA sequence: TGCGCCAGCAGCGGCGGGACTAGCGGTGAGACCCAGTACTTC. This gives the protein CASSGGTSGETQYF.

The V and J genes are TRBV27 and TRBJ2-7; 10 bases match TRBD2. CDR1 is MNHEY and CDR2 is SMNVEV in the germline V gene (reference sequence). V shed 2 bases and J 2 bases; nucleotides not matched to a gene: 3. The CDR3 runs to 15 residues. The CDR3 loop is CASSLRTSGPYEQYF. The CDR3 bases are TGTGCCAGCAGTTTAAGGACTAGCGGACCCTACGAGCAGTACTTC.

The chain recombines TRBV19 with TRBJ1-5; no clear D gene. Germline CDR1 and CDR2: LNHDA and SQIVND (reference sequence). The V end was cut by 11 bases, the J end by 2 bases, with 7 bases between. CDR3 size: 11 residues. DNA of the CDR3: TGTGCCTGCGGCGGCAATCAGCCCCAGCATTTT. This translates into CACGGNQPQHF.

J is TRBJ1-5 and V is TRBV18; D possibly corresponds to TRBD1 (5 bases). The CDR3 spans 16 residues. The V end was cut by 3 bases, the J end by 3 bases, with 15 bases between. CDR1 is KGHSH and CDR2 is LQKENI in the germline V gene. CDR3 protein: CASSPPSGRDNQPQHF. CDR3 nucleotide sequence: TGTGCCAGCTCACCTCCATCGGGCAGGGACAATCAGCCCCAGCATTTT.

This rearrangement joins TRBV14 to TRBJ2-1; 8 bases map to TRBD2. The CDR3 is made up of 15 amino acids. After removal of 4 bases from V and 11 bases from J, the junction contained 13 bases not matched to a gene. Germline V gene data show CDR1 as SGHDN and CDR2 as FVKESK. CDR3 DNA: TGTGCCAGCAGCCTGGGCCAGCGGGGGAGTAGTAAGCAGTTCTTC. Its translation is CASSLGQRGSSKQFF.

This chain uses TRBV18 with TRBJ2-7, with D unclear. V lost 3 bases, J lost 7 bases, and 13 bases lay in between. Germline CDR1 reads KGHSH; CDR2 reads LQKENI. The CDR3 covers 13 residues. The chain's CDR3 is CASSPSPGWEQYF. As DNA, the CDR3 is TGTGCCAGCTCACCTTCCCCAGGATGGGAGCAGTACTTC.

The rearrangement joins TRBV4-1 to TRBJ2-7; the D gene is possibly TRBD2 (6 bases). The CDR3 is 15 amino acids. Germline loops: CDR1 MGHRA, CDR2 YSYEKL. The ends were cut back, 1 base at V and 4 bases at J, with 14 bases in the middle. The CDR3 region is CASSQGPGEQYEQYF. Here the CDR3 DNA reads TGCGCCAGCAGCCAAGGGCCGGGAGAACAATACGAGCAGTACTTC.

The rearrangement joins TRBV2 to TRBJ1-1, with 7 bases fitting TRBD1. With 6 bases clipped from V and 6 bases from J, the junction kept 4 bases outside the gene matches. Germline V lookup: CDR1 SNHLY, CDR2 FYNNEI. The CDR3 length is 12 residues. This CDR3 is CASRDRVPEAFF. DNA of the CDR3: TGTGCCAGCAGAGACAGGGTCCCTGAAGCTTTCTTT.

This chain uses TRBV3-1 (or the pseudogene TRBV3-2) with TRBJ2-5, with a possible D match to TRBD2 (7 bases). The germline gives CDR1 LGHDT, CDR2 YNNKEL (reference sequence). V dropped 5 bases and J dropped 4 bases, with 23 bases sitting between them. CDR3 length: 17 residues. The CDR3 DNA reads TGTGCCAGCAGCTCCTCGACTAGCAGGGGAGGGGGAGAGACCCAGTACTTC. It translates to CASSSSTSRGGGETQYF.

The V call is TRBV18, the J call TRBJ2-1; a weak D match, TRBD2 (7 bases). This CDR3 comprises 14 residues. The ends were cut back, 4 bases at V and 9 bases at J, with 16 bases in the middle. In germline, CDR1 is KGHSH, CDR2 LQKENI. The CDR3 region has the DNA TGTGCCAGCTCACAGGGGAGGGACACCGGTGAGCAGTTCTTC. This gives the protein CASSQGRDTGEQFF.

The chain has TRBV5-4 and TRBJ2-2; D is ambiguous. In germline, CDR1 is SGHNT, CDR2 YYREEE (reference sequence). V gave up 1 base and J gave up 2 bases, with 6 bases separating them. The CDR3 is 14 residues long. As DNA, the CDR3 is TGTGCCAGCAGCTTGTCCAGAAACACCGGGGAGCTGTTTTTT. It translates to CASSLSRNTGELFF.

J is TRBJ2-5 and V is TRBV16; 9 bases agree with TRBD1. Germline trimming cut 3 bases from V and 5 bases from J; bases unmatched to any gene: 7. Germline V gives CDR1 KGHSY, CDR2 FQNENV. The CDR3 is 15 residues long. The CDR3: CASSHSGQGVETQYF. CDR3 in DNA: TGTGCCAGCAGCCATTCGGGACAGGGAGTCGAGACCCAGTACTTC.

The V call is TRBV14, the J call TRBJ2-5, with no clear D. V was clipped by 0 bases and J by 2 bases, with 10 bases between them. The germline gives CDR1 SGHDN, CDR2 FVKESK. This CDR3 has 15 amino acids. CDR3 bases: TGTGCCAGCAGCCAAGATTGGGTCCCTCAAGAGACCCAGTACTTC. It encodes CASSQDWVPQETQYF.

The chain has TRBV6-5 and TRBJ1-4; perhaps TRBD1 as D (5 bases). Germline V gene lookup returns CDR1 MNHEY and CDR2 SVGAGI. This CDR3 is 14 amino acids long. V was shortened by 0 bases and J by 8 bases, with 10 bases between the two germline ends. DNA of the CDR3: TGTGCCAGCAGTTACTCGGCTGAGGGGGAAAAACTGTTTTTT. Its protein product is CASSYSAEGEKLFF.

This chain links TRBV19 with TRBJ2-7; perhaps TRBD1 as D (6 bases). This CDR3 has 13 amino acids. Germline lookup yields CDR1 LNHDA and CDR2 SQIVND (reference sequence). Trimming left V 4 bases short and J 6 bases short, with 13 bases between. The DNA of the CDR3 is TGTGCCAGTAGTAAGGGACATTCTGGCGAGCAGTACTTC. The encoded protein is CASSKGHSGEQYF. Based on the CDR3 plus reference TRBV19 and TRBJ2-7, the full variable domain is DGGITQSPKYLFRKEGQNVTLSCEQNLNHDAMYWYRQDPGQGLRLIYYSQIVNDFQKGDIAEGYSVSREKKESFPLTVTSAQKNPTAFYLCASSKGHSGEQYFGPGTRLTVT.

The chain uses TRBV27 and TRBJ2-3; perhaps TRBD2 as D (5 bases). This CDR3 has 14 residues. Germline CDR1 is MNHEY and CDR2 is SMNVEV (reference sequence). With 2 bases removed from V and 0 bases from J, the gap between germline ends came to 6 bases. DNA for the CDR3: TGTGCCAGCAGTTTAAGCGGAAGCACAGATACGCAGTATTTT. It encodes CASSLSGSTDTQYF.

The V gene is TRBV3-1 (or the pseudogene TRBV3-2), the J gene TRBJ2-1, with D tentatively TRBD2 (5 bases). The CDR3 has 15 amino acids. CDR1 and CDR2 (germline): LGHDT, YNNKEL (reference sequence). The V end was cut by 1 base, the J end by 3 bases, with 10 bases between. The CDR3 DNA sequence: TGTGCCAGCAGCCAAGGGGAGAGCCTCTACAATGAGCAGTTCTTC. It encodes CASSQGESLYNEQFF.

The J gene is TRBJ2-7, the V gene TRBV9; possibly TRBD1 for D (5 bases). CDR1 and CDR2 (germline): SGDLS, YYNGEE. This CDR3 has 13 residues. Trimming removed 3 bases from V and 3 bases from J, with 10 bases in between. This chain's CDR3 is CASSEATGYEQYF. The CDR3 DNA reads as TGTGCCAGCAGCGAGGCCACAGGCTACGAGCAGTACTTC.

The rearrangement joins TRBV20-1 to TRBJ2-7; D not resolved. The CDR3 sequence is 13 residues long. Germline CDR1 is DFQATT and CDR2 is SNEGSKA (reference sequence). The V gene lost 3 bases and the J gene lost 6 bases, with 15 bases spanning the gap. The CDR3 sequence is CSASPSMSSEQYF. CDR3 coding DNA: TGCAGTGCTAGTCCCAGTATGAGTAGCGAGCAGTACTTC.

As DNA, the CDR3 is TGTGCCAGCAGTTCCGGACAGGGGCCCACTGAAGCTTTCTTT. It encodes CASSSGQGPTEAFF. The genes are TRBV6-5 and TRBJ1-1, with 9 bases identical to TRBD1. V gave up 4 bases and J gave up 4 bases; unmatched junction bases: 4. Germline V gives CDR1 MNHEY, CDR2 SVGAGI. The CDR3 spans 14 residues.

V usage is TRBV12-3 or TRBV12-4 and J usage is TRBJ2-1; D not certain. This CDR3 is 13 amino acids long. V lost 8 bases and J lost 6, with 14 bases in between. As DNA, the CDR3 is TGTGCCAGCGCCAGGAAGAGTTCCAATGAGCAGTTCTTC. This translates into CASARKSSNEQFF.